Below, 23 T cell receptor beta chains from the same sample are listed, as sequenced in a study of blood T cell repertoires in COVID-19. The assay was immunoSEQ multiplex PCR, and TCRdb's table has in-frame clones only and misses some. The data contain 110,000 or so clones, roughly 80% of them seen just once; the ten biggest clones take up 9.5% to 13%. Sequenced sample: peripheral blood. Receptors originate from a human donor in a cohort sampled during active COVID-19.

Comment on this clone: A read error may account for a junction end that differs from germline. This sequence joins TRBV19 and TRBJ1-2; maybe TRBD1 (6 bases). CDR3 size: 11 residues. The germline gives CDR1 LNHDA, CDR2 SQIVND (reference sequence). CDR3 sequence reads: CASWGQRGHTF. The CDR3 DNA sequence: TGTGCCAGTTGGGGGCAACGTGGCCACACCTTC.

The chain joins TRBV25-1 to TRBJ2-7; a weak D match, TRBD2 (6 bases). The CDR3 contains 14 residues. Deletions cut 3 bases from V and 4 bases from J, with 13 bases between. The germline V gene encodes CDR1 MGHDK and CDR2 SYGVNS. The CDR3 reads CASSDRRETYEQYF. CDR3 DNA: TGTGCCAGCAGTGACCGCCGGGAGACGTACGAGCAGTACTTC.

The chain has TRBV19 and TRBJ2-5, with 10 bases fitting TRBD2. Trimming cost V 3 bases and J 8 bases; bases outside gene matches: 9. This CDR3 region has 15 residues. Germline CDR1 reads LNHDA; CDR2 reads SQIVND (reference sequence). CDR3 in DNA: TGTGCCAGTAGTATGCAACTAGCGGGGCTTGAAACCCAGTACTTC. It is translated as CASSMQLAGLETQYF.

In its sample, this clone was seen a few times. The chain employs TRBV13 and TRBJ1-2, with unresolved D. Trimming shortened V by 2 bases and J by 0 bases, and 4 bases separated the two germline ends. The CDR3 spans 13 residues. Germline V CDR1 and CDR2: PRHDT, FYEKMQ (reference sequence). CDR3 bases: TGTGCCAGCAGCTTAAACACTAACTATGGCTACACCTTC. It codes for CASSLNTNYGYTF. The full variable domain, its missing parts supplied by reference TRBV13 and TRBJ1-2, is AAGVIQSPRHLIKEKRETATLKCYPIPRHDTVYWYQQGPGQDPQFLISFYEKMQSDKGSIPDRFSAQQFSDYHSELNMSSLELGDSALYFCASSLNTNYGYTFGSGTRLTVV.

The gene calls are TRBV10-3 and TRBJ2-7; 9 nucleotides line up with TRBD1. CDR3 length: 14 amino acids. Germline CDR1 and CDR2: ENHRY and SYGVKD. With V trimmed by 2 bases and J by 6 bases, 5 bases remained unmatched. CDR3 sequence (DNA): TGTGCCATCAGTGAGGACAGGGGGTCGGTCGAGCAGTACTTC. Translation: CAISEDRGSVEQYF.

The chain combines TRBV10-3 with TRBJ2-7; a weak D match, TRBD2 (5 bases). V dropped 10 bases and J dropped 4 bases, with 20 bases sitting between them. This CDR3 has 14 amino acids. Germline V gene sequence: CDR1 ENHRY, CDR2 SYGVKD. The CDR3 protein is CATRLGGLPYEQYF. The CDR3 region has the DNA TGTGCCACTCGTCTCGGCGGGCTCCCGTACGAGCAGTACTTC.

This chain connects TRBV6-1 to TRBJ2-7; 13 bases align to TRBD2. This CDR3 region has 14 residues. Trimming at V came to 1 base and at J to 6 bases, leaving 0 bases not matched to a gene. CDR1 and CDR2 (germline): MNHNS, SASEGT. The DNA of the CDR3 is TGTGCCAGCAGTGAAGGACTAGCGGGGGGCGAGCAGTACTTC. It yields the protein CASSEGLAGGEQYF.

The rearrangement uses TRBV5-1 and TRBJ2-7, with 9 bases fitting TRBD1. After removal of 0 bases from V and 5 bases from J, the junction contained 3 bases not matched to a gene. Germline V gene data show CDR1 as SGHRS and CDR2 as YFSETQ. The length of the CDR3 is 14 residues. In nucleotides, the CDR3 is TGCGCCAGCAGCTTGGGGGACAGGGTGGACGAGCAGTACTTC. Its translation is CASSLGDRVDEQYF.

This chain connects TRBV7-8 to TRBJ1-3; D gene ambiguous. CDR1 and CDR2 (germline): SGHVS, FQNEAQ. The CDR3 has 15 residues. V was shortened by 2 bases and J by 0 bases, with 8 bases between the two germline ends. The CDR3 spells CASSLIEDSGNTIYF. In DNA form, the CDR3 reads TGTGCCAGCAGCTTAATTGAGGACTCTGGAAACACCATATATTTT.

The CDR3: CASSLVPRTGTYEQYF. Here the CDR3 DNA reads TGTGCCAGCAGCTTAGTCCCTCGGACAGGCACCTACGAGCAGTACTTC. The rearrangement uses TRBV13 and TRBJ2-7; 7 positions match TRBD1. The CDR3 loop spans 16 amino acids. Germline V gives CDR1 PRHDT, CDR2 FYEKMQ (reference sequence). Trimming removed 1 base from V and 2 bases from J; junction bases left unmatched: 8.

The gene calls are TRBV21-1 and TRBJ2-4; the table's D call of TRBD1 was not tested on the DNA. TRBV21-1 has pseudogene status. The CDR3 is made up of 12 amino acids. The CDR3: CAKRTGMNIQYF. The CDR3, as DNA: TGTGCCAAACGGACAGGAATGAACATTCAGTACTTC.

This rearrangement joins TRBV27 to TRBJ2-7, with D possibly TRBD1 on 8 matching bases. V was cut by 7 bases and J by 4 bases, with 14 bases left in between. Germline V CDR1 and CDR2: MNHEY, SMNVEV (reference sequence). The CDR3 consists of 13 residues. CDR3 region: CASKRDRSYEQYF. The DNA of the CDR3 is TGTGCCAGCAAGCGGGACAGGAGTTACGAGCAGTACTTC.

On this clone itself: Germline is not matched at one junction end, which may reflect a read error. The CDR3 protein is CARSGGGSGGALEQFF. The CDR3 nucleotides read TGTGCCCGCAGCGGGGGCGGTAGCGGGGGGGCCCTTGAGCAGTTCTTC. V and J are TRBV5-4 and TRBJ2-1, with 11 bases lining up with TRBD2. The CDR3 sequence is 16 residues long. Germline V lookup: CDR1 SGHNT, CDR2 YYREEE (reference sequence).

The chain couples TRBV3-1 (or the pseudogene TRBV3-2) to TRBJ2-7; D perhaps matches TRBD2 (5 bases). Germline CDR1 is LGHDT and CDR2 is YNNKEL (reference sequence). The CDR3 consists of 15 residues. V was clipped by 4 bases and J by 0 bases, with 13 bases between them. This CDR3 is CASSPTGMSSYEQYF. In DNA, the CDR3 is TGTGCCAGCAGCCCCACCGGGATGAGCTCCTACGAGCAGTACTTC.

CDR3 nucleotide sequence: TGTGCCAGCAGGACTAGCGGGGCAGATACGCAGTATTTT. This gives the protein CASRTSGADTQYF. V is TRBV12-3 or TRBV12-4 and J is TRBJ2-3, with 11 bases that match TRBD2. After removal of 6 bases from V and 4 bases from J, the junction contained 0 bases not matched to a gene. The length of the CDR3 is 13 residues.

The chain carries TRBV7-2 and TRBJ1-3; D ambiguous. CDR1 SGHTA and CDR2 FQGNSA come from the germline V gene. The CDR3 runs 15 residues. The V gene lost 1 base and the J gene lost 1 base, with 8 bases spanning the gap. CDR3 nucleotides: TGTGCCAGCAGCTTAGAAGTCGGTTCTGGAAACACCATATATTTT. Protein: CASSLEVGSGNTIYF.

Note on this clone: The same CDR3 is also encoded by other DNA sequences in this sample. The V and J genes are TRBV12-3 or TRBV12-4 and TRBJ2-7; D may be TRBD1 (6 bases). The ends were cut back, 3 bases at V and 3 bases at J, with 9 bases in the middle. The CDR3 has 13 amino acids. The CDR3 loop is CASSLKGDYEQYF. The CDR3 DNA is TGTGCCAGCAGTTTGAAGGGGGACTACGAGCAGTACTTC.

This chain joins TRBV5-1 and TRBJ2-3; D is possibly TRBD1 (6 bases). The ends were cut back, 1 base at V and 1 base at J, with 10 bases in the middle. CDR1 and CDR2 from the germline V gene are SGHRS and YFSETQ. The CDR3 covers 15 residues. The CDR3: CASSLLAGGTDTQYF. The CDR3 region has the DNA TGCGCCAGCAGCTTGTTGGCAGGGGGCACAGATACGCAGTATTTT.

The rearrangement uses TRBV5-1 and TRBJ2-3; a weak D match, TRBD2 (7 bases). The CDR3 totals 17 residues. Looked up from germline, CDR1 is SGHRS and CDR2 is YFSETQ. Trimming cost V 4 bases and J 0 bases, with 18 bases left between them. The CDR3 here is CASSHHVRGASTDTQYF. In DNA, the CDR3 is TGCGCCAGCAGCCACCACGTCCGGGGGGCAAGCACAGATACGCAGTATTTT.

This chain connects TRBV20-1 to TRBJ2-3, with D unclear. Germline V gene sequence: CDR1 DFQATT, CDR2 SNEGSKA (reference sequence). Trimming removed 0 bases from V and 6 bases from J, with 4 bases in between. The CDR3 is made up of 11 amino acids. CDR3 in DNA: TGCAGTGCTAGAGATCGGGATACGCAGTATTTT. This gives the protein CSARDRDTQYF.

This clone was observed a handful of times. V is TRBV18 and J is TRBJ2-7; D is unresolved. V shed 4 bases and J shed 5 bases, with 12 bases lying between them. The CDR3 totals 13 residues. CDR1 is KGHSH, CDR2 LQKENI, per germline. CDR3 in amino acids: CASSQTEIDEQYF. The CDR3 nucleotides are TGTGCCAGCTCACAAACAGAGATCGACGAGCAGTACTTC. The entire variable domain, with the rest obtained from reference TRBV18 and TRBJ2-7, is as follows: NAGVMQNPRHLVRRRGQEARLRCSPMKGHSHVYWYRQLPEEGLKFMVYLQKENIIDESGMPKERFSAEFPKEGPSILRIQQVVRGDSAAYFCASSQTEIDEQYFGPGTRLTVT.

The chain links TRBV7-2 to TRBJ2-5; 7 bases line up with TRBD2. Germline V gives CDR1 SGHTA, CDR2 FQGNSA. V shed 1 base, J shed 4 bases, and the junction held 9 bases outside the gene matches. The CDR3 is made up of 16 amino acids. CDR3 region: CASSLEERGGVETQYF. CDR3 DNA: TGTGCCAGCAGCTTAGAAGAGCGGGGCGGCGTAGAGACCCAGTACTTC.

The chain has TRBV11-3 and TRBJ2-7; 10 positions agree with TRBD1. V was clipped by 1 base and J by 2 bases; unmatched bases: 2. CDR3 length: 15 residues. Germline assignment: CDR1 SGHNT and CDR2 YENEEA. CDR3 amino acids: CASSLAGQGAYEQYF. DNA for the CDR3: TGTGCCAGCAGCTTAGCCGGACAGGGGGCCTACGAGCAGTACTTC. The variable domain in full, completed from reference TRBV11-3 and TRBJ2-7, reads EAGVVQSPRYKIIEKKQPVAFWCNPISGHNTLYWYLQNLGQGPELLIRYENEEAVDDSQLPKDRFSAERLKGVDSTLKIQPAELGDSAVYLCASSLAGQGAYEQYFGPGTRLTVT.